This is a list of T cell receptor beta chains from one sample in a study of neurological immune-mediated disorders. TCRdb reanalysed the 5' RACE reads using MiXCR and keeps one entry per CDR3 protein. Of tens of thousands of distinct CDR3 sequences listed, roughly 2.5% were seen once; the top ten hold around 3%. The sample was PBMCs. The receptors come from a man between 45 and 60 years old with multiple sclerosis. CDR3s include the opening cysteine and the closing phenylalanine or tryptophan. D genes are given only for firm matches. Each size is once, few or many counts, or a class when the clone is expanded.

j_call d_call clone_size v_call cdr3_aa cdr3_nt
TRBJ2-5 NA many TRBV12-3/TRBV12-4 CASSLSSGVETQYF TGTGCCAGCAGTTTAAGTTCGGGGGTCGAGACCCAGTACTTC
TRBJ2-5 TRBD2 many TRBV6-2/TRBV6-3 CASSYRLAGGLQETQYF TGTGCCAGCAGTTACAGGCTAGCGGGGGGTCTACAAGAGACCCAGTACTTC
TRBJ1-6 NA many TRBV7-2 CASSLDPGAGSPLHF TGTGCCAGCAGCTTAGATCCCGGGGCTGGGTCACCCCTCCACTTT
TRBJ2-7 NA many TRBV5-1 CASSNSRSSYEQYF TGCGCCAGCAGCAATTCACGGAGCTCCTACGAGCAGTACTTC
TRBJ1-6 NA many TRBV27 CASKGLENSPLHF TGTGCCAGCAAGGGGCTAGAAAATTCACCCCTCCACTTT
TRBJ2-7 TRBD2 many TRBV5-1 CASSFSGMTSGGAYEQYF TGCGCCAGCAGCTTCTCGGGCATGACTAGCGGGGGGGCCTACGAGCAGTACTTC
TRBJ2-3 NA many TRBV15 CATSRDLGDTQYF TGTGCCACCAGCAGAGATCTAGGTGATACGCAGTATTTT
TRBJ2-7 NA many TRBV6-5 CASSYNSGATPYEQYF TGTGCCAGCAGTTACAATAGCGGAGCGACACCCTACGAGCAGTACTTC
TRBJ1-1 NA few TRBV20-1 CSARPSGTGNTEAFF TGCAGTGCTAGACCATCAGGGACGGGGAACACTGAAGCTTTCTTT
TRBJ1-3 NA many TRBV3-1 CASSQEAENTIYF TGTGCCAGCAGCCAAGAAGCTGAAAACACCATATATTTT
TRBJ1-5 TRBD1 many TRBV18 CASSTQGAASNQPQHF TGTGCCAGCTCTACACAGGGGGCTGCTAGCAATCAGCCCCAGCATTTT
TRBJ2-7 NA many TRBV7-4 CASSLVDMSPYEQYF TGTGCCAGCAGCTTAGTAGACATGTCTCCCTACGAGCAGTACTTC
TRBJ1-1 NA many TRBV10-3 CAINQGVGTEAFF TGTGCCATCAACCAGGGTGTCGGCACTGAAGCTTTCTTT
TRBJ2-5 NA many TRBV12-3/TRBV12-4 CASSPSGQGRETQYF TGTGCCAGCAGTCCTTCAGGGCAGGGAAGAGAGACCCAGTACTTC
TRBJ2-7 NA many TRBV6-5 CASSYRTGLYEQYF TGTGCCAGCAGTTACAGAACAGGACTTTACGAGCAGTACTTC
TRBJ2-2 TRBD2 few TRBV12-3/TRBV12-4 CASSLVGGTTGELFF TGTGCCAGCAGCTTAGTCGGGGGGACCACCGGGGAGCTGTTTTTT
TRBJ2-7 NA many TRBV20-1 CSASEVGSYEQYF TGCAGTGCTAGCGAAGTTGGTTCCTACGAGCAGTACTTC
TRBJ2-3 NA many TRBV5-1 CASSSMDSTSTDTQYF TGCGCCAGCAGCTCGATGGACAGTACTAGCACAGATACGCAGTATTTT
TRBJ1-3 NA many TRBV7-2 CASSLAAGRLGNTIYF TGTGCCAGCAGCTTAGCGGCAGGTCGTCTAGGGAACACCATATATTTT
TRBJ2-5 NA many TRBV7-9 CASSPLWTNQETQYF TGTGCCAGCAGCCCCCTATGGACTAACCAAGAGACCCAGTACTTC
TRBJ1-2 NA many TRBV29-1 CSVDVPASGYTF TGCAGCGTTGATGTCCCAGCCTCTGGCTACACCTTC
TRBJ2-7 NA many TRBV10-3 CAISVQGSSYEQYF TGTGCCATCAGTGTTCAGGGGAGCTCCTACGAGCAGTACTTC
TRBJ1-4 NA many TRBV12-3/TRBV12-4 CASSFGGKNEKLFF TGTGCCAGCAGTTTTGGCGGGAAGAATGAAAAACTGTTTTTT
TRBJ2-3 TRBD2 few TRBV12-5 CASALPPGGAADTQYF TGTGCTAGTGCCTTACCACCCGGGGGGGCGGCAGATACGCAGTATTTT
TRBJ2-4 TRBD1 many TRBV2 CASSEPTGFIQYF TGTGCCAGCAGTGAACCGACAGGGTTCATTCAGTACTTC
TRBJ2-5 TRBD1 medium-sized TRBV29-1 CSVVTGGVLETQYF TGCAGCGTTGTTACAGGGGGCGTTTTGGAGACCCAGTACTTC
TRBJ1-5 TRBD1 many TRBV10-3 CAISGDRDRQPQHF TGTGCCATCAGTGGGGACAGGGACAGGCAGCCCCAGCATTTT
TRBJ2-1 TRBD2 few TRBV5-6 CASSLLAGGTWFF TGTGCCAGCAGTCTTCTAGCGGGGGGCACCTGGTTCTTC
TRBJ2-3 NA many TRBV7-6 CASSPGVGGLTDTQYF TGTGCCAGCAGCCCCGGGGTCGGGGGGCTCACAGATACGCAGTATTTT
TRBJ1-6 NA many TRBV5-4 CASSLDISPLHF TGTGCCAGCAGCTTGGACATTTCACCCCTCCACTTT
TRBJ2-7 TRBD2 many TRBV6-6 CASNSRGVRADEQYF TGTGCCAGCAACTCACGGGGGGTCCGAGCGGACGAGCAGTACTTC
TRBJ2-7 NA many TRBV5-1 CASSPQRSSYEQYF TGCGCCAGCAGCCCGCAGCGGAGCTCCTACGAGCAGTACTTC
TRBJ2-7 NA many TRBV29-1 CSVALAANPGYEQYF TGCAGCGTAGCATTAGCGGCTAACCCGGGGTACGAGCAGTACTTC